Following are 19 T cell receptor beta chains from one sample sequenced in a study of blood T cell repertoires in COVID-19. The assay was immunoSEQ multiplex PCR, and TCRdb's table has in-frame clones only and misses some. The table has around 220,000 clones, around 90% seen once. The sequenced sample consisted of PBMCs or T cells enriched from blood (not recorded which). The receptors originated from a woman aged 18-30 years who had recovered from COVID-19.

The CDR3 here is CASSEFAFPEAFF. In DNA, the CDR3 is TGTGCCAGCAGTGAATTTGCGTTCCCTGAAGCTTTCTTT. The chain uses TRBV25-1 and TRBJ1-1, with D uncertain. The CDR3 has 13 residues. Trimming left V 1 base short and J 6 bases short, with 9 bases between. Germline CDR1 and CDR2: MGHDK and SYGVNS.

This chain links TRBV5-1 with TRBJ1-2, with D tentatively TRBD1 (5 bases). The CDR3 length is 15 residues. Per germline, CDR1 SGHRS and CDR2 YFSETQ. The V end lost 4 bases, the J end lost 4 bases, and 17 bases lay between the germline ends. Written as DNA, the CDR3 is TGCGCCAGCAGCCCCTCGGGGGAGCCGGGCTATGGCTACACCTTC. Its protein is CASSPSGEPGYGYTF. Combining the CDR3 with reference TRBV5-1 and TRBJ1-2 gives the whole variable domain KAGVTQTPRYLIKTRGQQVTLSCSPISGHRSVSWYQQTPGQGLQFLFEYFSETQRNKGNFPGRFSGRQFSNSRSEMNVSTLELGDSALYLCASSPSGEPGYGYTFGSGTRLTVV.

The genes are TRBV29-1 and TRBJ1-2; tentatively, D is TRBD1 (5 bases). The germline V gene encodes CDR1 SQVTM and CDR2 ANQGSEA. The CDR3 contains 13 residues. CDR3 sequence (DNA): TGCAGTGGCGGGACCGAAGTAAACTATGGCTACACCTTC. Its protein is CSGGTEVNYGYTF.

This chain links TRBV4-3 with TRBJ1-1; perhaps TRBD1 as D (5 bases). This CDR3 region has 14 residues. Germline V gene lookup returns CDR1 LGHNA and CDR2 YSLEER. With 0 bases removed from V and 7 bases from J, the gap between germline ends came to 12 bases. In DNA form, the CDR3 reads TGCGCCAGCAGCCAAGAGGTTGGGCAGGGTGAAGCTTTCTTT. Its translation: CASSQEVGQGEAFF.

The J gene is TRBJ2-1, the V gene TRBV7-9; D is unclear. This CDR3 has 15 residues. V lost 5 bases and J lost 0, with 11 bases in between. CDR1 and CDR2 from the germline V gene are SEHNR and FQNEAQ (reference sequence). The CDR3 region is CASSPGYSSYNEQFF. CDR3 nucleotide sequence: TGTGCCAGCAGCCCTGGTTACAGCTCCTACAATGAGCAGTTCTTC. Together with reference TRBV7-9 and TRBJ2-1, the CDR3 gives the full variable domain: DTGVSQNPRHKITKRGQNVTFRCDPISEHNRLYWYRQTLGQGPEFLTYFQNEAQLEKSRLLSDRFSAERPKGSFSTLEIQRTEQGDSAMYLCASSPGYSSYNEQFFGPGTRLTVL.

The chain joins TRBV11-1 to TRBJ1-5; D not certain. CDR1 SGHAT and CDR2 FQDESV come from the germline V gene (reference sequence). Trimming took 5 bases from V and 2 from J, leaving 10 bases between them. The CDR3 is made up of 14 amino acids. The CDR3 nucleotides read TGTGCCAGCAGCAGGCCGGAGCGCAATCAGCCCCAGCATTTT. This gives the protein CASSRPERNQPQHF.

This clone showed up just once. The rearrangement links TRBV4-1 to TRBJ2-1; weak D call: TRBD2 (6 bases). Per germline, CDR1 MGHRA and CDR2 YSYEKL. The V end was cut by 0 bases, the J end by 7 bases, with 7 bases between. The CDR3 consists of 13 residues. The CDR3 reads CASSQERGNEQFF. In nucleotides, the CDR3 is TGCGCCAGCAGCCAAGAACGGGGGAATGAGCAGTTCTTC.

CDR3 nucleotides: TGTGCCAGCAGTTTCAGACAGGCCCGAGGCTACACCTTC. Its protein is CASSFRQARGYTF. The V gene is TRBV28, the J gene TRBJ1-2; possibly TRBD1 for D (6 bases). V lost 3 bases and J lost 8, with 13 bases in between. The CDR3 totals 13 residues. Germline lookup yields CDR1 MDHEN and CDR2 SYDVKM.

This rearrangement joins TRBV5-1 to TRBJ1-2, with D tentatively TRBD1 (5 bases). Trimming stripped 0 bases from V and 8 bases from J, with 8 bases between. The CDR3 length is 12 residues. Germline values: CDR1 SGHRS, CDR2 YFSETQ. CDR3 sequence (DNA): TGCGCCAGCAGCTTGGAGGACACAGGCTACACCTTC. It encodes CASSLEDTGYTF.

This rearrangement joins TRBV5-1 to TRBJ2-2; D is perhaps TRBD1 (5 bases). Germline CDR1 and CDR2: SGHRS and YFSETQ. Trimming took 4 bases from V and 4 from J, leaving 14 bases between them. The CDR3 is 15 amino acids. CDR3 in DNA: TGCGCCAGCAGCAGGGGAAACAGCGCCACCGGGGAGCTGTTTTTT. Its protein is CASSRGNSATGELFF. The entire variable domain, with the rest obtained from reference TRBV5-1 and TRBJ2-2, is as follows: KAGVTQTPRYLIKTRGQQVTLSCSPISGHRSVSWYQQTPGQGLQFLFEYFSETQRNKGNFPGRFSGRQFSNSRSEMNVSTLELGDSALYLCASSRGNSATGELFFGEGSRLTVL.

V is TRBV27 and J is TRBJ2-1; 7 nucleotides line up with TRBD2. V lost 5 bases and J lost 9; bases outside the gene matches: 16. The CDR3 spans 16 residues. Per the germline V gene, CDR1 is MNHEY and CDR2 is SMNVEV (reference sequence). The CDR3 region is CASSPGLGMGKSEQFF. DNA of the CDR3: TGTGCCAGCAGTCCCGGACTAGGAATGGGGAAAAGTGAGCAGTTCTTC.

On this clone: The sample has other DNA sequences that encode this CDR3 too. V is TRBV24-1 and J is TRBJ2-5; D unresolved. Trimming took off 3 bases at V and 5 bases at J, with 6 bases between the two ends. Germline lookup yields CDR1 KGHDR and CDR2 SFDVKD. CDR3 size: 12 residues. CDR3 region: CATSDPQETQYF. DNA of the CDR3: TGTGCCACCAGTGATCCACAGGAGACCCAGTACTTC.

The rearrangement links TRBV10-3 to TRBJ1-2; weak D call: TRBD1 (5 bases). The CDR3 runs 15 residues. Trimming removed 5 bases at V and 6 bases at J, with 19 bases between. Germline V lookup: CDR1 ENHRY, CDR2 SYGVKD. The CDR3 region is CAISYRDSGSDGYTF. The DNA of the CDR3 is TGTGCCATCAGTTACCGGGACTCGGGATCGGATGGCTACACCTTC.

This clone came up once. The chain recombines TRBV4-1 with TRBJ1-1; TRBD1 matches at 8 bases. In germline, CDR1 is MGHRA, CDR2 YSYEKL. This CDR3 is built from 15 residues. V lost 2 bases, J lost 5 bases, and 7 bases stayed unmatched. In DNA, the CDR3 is TGCGCCAGCAGCCAACCAGGGGGCGCGAAGACTGAAGCTTTCTTT. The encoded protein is CASSQPGGAKTEAFF.

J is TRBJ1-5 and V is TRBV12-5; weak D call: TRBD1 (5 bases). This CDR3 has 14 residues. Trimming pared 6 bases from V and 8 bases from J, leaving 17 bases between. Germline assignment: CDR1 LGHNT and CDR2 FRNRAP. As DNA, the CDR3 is TGTGCTAGTGGCCTTGGGACTCCACGAGAGCCCCAGCATTTT. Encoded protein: CASGLGTPREPQHF. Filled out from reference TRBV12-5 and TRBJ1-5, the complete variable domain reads DARVTQTPRHKVTEMGQEVTMRCQPILGHNTVFWYRQTMMQGLELLAYFRNRAPLDDSGMPKDRFSAEMPDATLATLKIQPSEPRDSAVYFCASGLGTPREPQHFGDGTRLSIL.

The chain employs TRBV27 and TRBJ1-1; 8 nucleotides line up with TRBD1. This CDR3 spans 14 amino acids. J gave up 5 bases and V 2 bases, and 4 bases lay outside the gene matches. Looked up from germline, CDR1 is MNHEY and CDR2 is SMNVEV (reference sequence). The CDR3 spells CASSLSRTGTEAFF. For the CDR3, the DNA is TGTGCCAGCAGTTTAAGCCGGACAGGGACTGAAGCTTTCTTT.

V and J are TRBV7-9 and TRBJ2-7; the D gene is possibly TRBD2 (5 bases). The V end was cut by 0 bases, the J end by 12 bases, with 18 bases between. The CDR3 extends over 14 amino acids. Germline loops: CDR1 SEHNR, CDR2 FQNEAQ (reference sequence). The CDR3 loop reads CASSLASPGVDRYF. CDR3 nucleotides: TGTGCCAGCAGCTTAGCATCCCCCGGGGTGGACCGGTACTTC.

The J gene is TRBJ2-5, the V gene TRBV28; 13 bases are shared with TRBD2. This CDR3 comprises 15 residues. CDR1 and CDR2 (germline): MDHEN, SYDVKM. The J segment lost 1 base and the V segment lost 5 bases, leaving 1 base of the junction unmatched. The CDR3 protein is CASSGTSGIQETQYF. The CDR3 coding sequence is TGTGCCAGCAGTGGGACTAGCGGGATCCAAGAGACCCAGTACTTC.

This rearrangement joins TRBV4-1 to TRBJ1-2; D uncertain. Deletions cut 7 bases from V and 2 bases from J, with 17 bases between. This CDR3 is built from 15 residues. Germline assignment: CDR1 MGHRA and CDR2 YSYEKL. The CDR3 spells CASKALGDRNYGYTF. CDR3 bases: TGCGCCAGCAAAGCTTTGGGAGATCGGAACTATGGCTACACCTTC.